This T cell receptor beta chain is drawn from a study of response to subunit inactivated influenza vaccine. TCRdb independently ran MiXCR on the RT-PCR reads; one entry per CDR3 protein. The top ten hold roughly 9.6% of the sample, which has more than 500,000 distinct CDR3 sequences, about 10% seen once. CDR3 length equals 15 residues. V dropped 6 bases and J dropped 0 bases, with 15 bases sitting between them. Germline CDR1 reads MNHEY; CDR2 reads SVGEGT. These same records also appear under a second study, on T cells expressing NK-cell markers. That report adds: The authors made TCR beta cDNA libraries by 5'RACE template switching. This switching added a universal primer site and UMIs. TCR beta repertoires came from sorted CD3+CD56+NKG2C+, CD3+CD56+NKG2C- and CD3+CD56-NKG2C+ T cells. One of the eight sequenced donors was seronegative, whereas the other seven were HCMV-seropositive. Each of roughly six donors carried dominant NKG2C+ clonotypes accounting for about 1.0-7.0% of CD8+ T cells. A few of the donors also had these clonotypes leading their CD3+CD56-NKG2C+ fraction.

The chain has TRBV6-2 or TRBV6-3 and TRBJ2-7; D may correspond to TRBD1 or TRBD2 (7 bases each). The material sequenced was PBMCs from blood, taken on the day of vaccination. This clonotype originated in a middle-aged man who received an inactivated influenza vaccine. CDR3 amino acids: CASREGAGASYEQYF. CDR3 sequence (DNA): TGTGCCAGCAGAGAGGGGGCGGGAGCCTCCTACGAGCAGTACTTC.